This T cell receptor (beta chain) was observed in a study of T cell responses to AZD1222 COVID-19 vaccine. TCRdb's table, derived via immunoSEQ multiplex PCR, lists solely in-frame clones and lacks some. The sample holds under 150,000 clones, around nine tenths seen once. Notes on the study in general: Spike-specific TCR breadth and depth were elevated following two AZD1222 doses. Donor demographics were predominantly white British with a female majority; clonal diversity may be underestimated.

About this clone: What it binds is unknown.

The source of this sequence is an adult in good health. Specimen: peripheral blood, collected on day 0 of AZD1222 vaccination.

The CDR3 protein is CASSPEVGGTDTQYF. The CDR3 DNA reads TGTGCCAGCAGTCCGGAGGTGGGGGGCACAGATACGCAGTATTTT. The chain links TRBV6-5 to TRBJ2-3; D might be TRBD1 or TRBD2, each matching 5 bases. The CDR3 sequence is 15 residues long. Trimming pared 5 bases from V and 1 base from J, leaving 13 bases between. CDR1 and CDR2 (germline): MNHEY, SVGAGI.